This T cell receptor beta chain was sequenced for a study of T cells after yellow fever vaccination (dated by TCRdb to between 2018 and 2020). A note on the overall study: The SMART-Seq v4 Ultra Low Input RNA kit was used to prepare libraries from fractions with low cell numbers. To track T-cell clones before and after primary and booster YFV17D yellow fever vaccination, bulk TCR alpha and beta repertoires were sequenced longitudinally. The cohort comprised two healthy male donors, one aged 18 to 30 and one aged 30 to 40 years. Blood samples were taken at several timepoints before and after primary and secondary immunization, and bulk PBMC replicates and cell subsets were isolated.

Sequencing was performed on an Illumina NovaSeq 6000. TCR cDNA was synthesized by 5'RACE template switching, which introduced a universal primer site and unique molecular identifiers. Priming for cDNA synthesis came from both the TCR alpha and TCR beta constant segments. Two PCR steps were used to amplify libraries, with sample barcodes and sequencing adapters being added in the second step. Sequencing of libraries was performed on Illumina HiSeq 2500 (2x100 bp) or NovaSeq (2x150 bp). Processing in the source paper ran as follows. Demultiplexing of reads and collapsing into UMI consensus sequences were performed with MIGEC, and V(D)J alignment was carried out with MiXCR. Clonotypes responding to the vaccine were identified with edgeR on replicate PBMC samples, with the criteria of FDR below 0.01 and a log2 fold change above 5 up to day 15. Bulk clonotypes were assigned CD4 or CD8 identity according to which sequenced CD4 or CD8 repertoire held them at higher abundance. TCRdb handled the public reads itself, with Q25 trimming in fastp and clone calling in MiXCR, and kept productive beta chains. Identical CDR3 protein sequences are pooled into one entry, listed with their most common genes and DNA. The V and J calls were determined by TCRdb, not by the authors. Within this sample are about 210,000 distinct CDR3 sequences, with roughly 3% of them counted one time only. The ten most abundant clones make up around 3% of the sample.

Ten or more counts support this clonotype. The antigen this receptor binds is unknown. Qualities for individual bases were not recorded, and no much larger clone is one base off. Paper-wide results and their limitations: Because only a couple of donors were included in the study, the extent to which the findings can be generalized is limited. Compared with the primary T-cell response, the secondary T-cell response was weaker but faster, peaking on day 5 rather than day 15. Most clones expanded after primary vaccination were re-detected after the booster (96% of CD4 and 88% of CD8), suggesting broad memory maintenance. FACS-sorted repertoires could contain abundant contaminating clonotypes from the bulk population, so computational filtering was required. A small fraction of clonotypes appeared in both the CD4 and CD8 compartments, likely as a result of convergent recombination.

The treatment or condition tag for this specimen amounts to: live attenuated yellow fever vaccine strain. PBMCs were isolated from peripheral blood using a standard Ficoll-Paque protocol. Dynabeads CD4 and CD8 positive selection kits were used to isolate CD4 and CD8 T-cell fractions. TriZol was used to extract RNA from bulk PBMCs, CD4 and CD8 fractions, and dextramer-positive and dextramer-negative fractions. V is shortened by 5 bases, J by 4 bases, and the region joining them spans 12 bases. CDR1 and CDR2 are read off the germline V gene as SGHRS and YFSETQ. The CDR3 contains 13 residues, cysteine and phenylalanine counted. Of the read, only the CDR3 DNA is kept; its 39 bases are in frame from base 1.

The sequence links TRBV5-1 to TRBJ1-1, and TRBD1 may be the D gene, going by 6 matching bases. The sample consisted of CD4+ T cells sorted from PBMCs, taken 10 days after the yellow fever booster vaccination. The clonotype was recovered from a man aged 18 to 35 who received the YFV17D yellow fever vaccine. The sequenced DNA: TGCGCCAGCAGAGAGGGGGGATTCACTGAAGCTTTCTTT. This translates into CASREGGFTEAFF.